The 20 T cell receptor beta chains below all came from one sample that was sequenced in a study of CD8 T cells in ankylosing spondylitis. TCRdb re-called the 5' RACE reads with MiXCR, one entry per CDR3 protein. The sample yields 250,000 to 400,000 distinct CDR3 sequences, around a tenth seen once. What was sequenced was blood, either unsorted or a sorted T cell fraction (not recorded which). The source of these receptors is a female donor with ankylosing spondylitis or in good health (not recorded which).

This clonotype was recorded at least ten times. V is TRBV10-3 and J is TRBJ2-3; D is possibly TRBD2 (5 bases). The CDR3 runs to 13 residues. Trimming cost V 10 bases and J 5 bases, with 16 bases left between them. The germline V gene encodes CDR1 ENHRY and CDR2 SYGVKD. The DNA for the CDR3 is TGTGCCACCCACCAGATAAGCGGAGATACGCAGTATTTT. It is translated as CATHQISGDTQYF.

CDR3 region: CASSWGTRGRGYGYTF. In nucleotides, the CDR3 is TGTGCCAGCAGCTGGGGGACGAGGGGAAGGGGCTATGGCTACACCTTC. This chain connects TRBV5-5 to TRBJ1-2; perhaps TRBD1 as D (5 bases). This CDR3 comprises 16 residues. Germline-derived CDR1 and CDR2 are SGHKS and YYEKEE (reference sequence). V was clipped by 3 bases and J by 4 bases, with 19 bases between them.

There are many counts of this clonotype. The chain couples TRBV10-3 to TRBJ1-5; D ambiguous. V was cut by 0 bases and J by 2 bases, with 14 bases left in between. CDR3 length: 17 residues. Germline CDR1 ENHRY, CDR2 SYGVKD. CDR3: CAISESKGNIGNQPQHF. As DNA, the CDR3 is TGTGCCATCAGTGAGTCAAAAGGGAACATTGGCAATCAGCCCCAGCATTTT.

This clonotype was detected ten times or more. The chain recombines TRBV5-4 with TRBJ2-2; D ambiguous. The length of the CDR3 is 12 residues. V lost 4 bases to trimming and J lost 7 bases, with 8 bases between them. CDR1 is SGHNT, CDR2 YYREEE, per germline (reference sequence). The CDR3 sequence: CASSPEDGELFF. The CDR3 bases are TGTGCCAGCAGCCCCGAGGACGGGGAGCTGTTTTTT.

This clonotype was seen at least ten times. V and J are TRBV10-3 and TRBJ2-2; the D gene is possibly TRBD2 (6 bases). V lost 0 bases and J 0 bases, leaving 11 bases between the germline ends. Germline V gene lookup returns CDR1 ENHRY and CDR2 SYGVKD. CDR3 length: 17 residues. For the CDR3, the DNA is TGTGCCATCAGTGAGTCGGGGGGATATACGAACACCGGGGAGCTGTTTTTT. Translating it yields CAISESGGYTNTGELFF.

This clonotype was recorded at least ten times. The chain combines TRBV15 with TRBJ2-3, with D unclear. CDR3 length: 13 amino acids. The germline V and J ends were trimmed by 5 bases and 10 bases, with 16 bases remaining between them. Germline V gene lookup returns CDR1 LNHNV and CDR2 YYDKDF (reference sequence). The CDR3 is CATSYSRSFAQYF. The CDR3, as DNA: TGTGCCACCAGCTATTCTCGTTCGTTTGCGCAGTATTTT. The whole variable domain, remainder taken from reference TRBV15 and TRBJ2-3, is DAMVIQNPRYQVTQFGKPVTLSCSQTLNHNVMYWYQQKSSQAPKLLFHYYDKDFNNEADTPDNFQSRRPNTSFCFLDIRSPGLGDTAMYLCATSYSRSFAQYFGPGTRLTVL.

This clonotype appeared many times. J is TRBJ2-1 and V is TRBV20-1; 8 bases fit TRBD2. Germline lookup yields CDR1 DFQATT and CDR2 SNEGSKA (reference sequence). V shed 5 bases, J shed 15 bases, and the junction held 9 bases outside the gene matches. This CDR3 region has 11 residues. DNA for the CDR3: TGCAGTGCTCTCACCGGGACTAGAAGGTTCTTC. Protein sequence: CSALTGTRRFF.

The CDR3 protein is CASSDRDRGHTGELFF. In nucleotides, the CDR3 is TGTGCCAGCAGCGATCGGGACAGGGGTCATACCGGGGAGCTGTTTTTT. The chain combines TRBV7-9 with TRBJ2-2; 10 bases match TRBD1. Germline CDR1 and CDR2: SEHNR and FQNEAQ (reference sequence). This CDR3 is 16 amino acids long. After removal of 5 bases from V and 5 bases from J, the junction contained 8 bases not matched to a gene.

The gene calls are TRBV5-1 and TRBJ2-3, with 8 bases matching TRBD2. From germline, CDR1 is SGHRS and CDR2 YFSETQ. The CDR3 has 17 residues. V dropped 0 bases and J dropped 4; count of bases not matched to a gene: 10. CDR3 DNA: TGCGCCAGCAGCTTGGCGGGGGGGGCCAGCCGTGCAGATACGCAGTATTTT. Its protein is CASSLAGGASRADTQYF.

This chain uses TRBV27 with TRBJ2-3; 11 positions match TRBD2. The ends lost 3 bases at V and 2 bases at J; junction bases unmatched: 4. Germline CDR1 MNHEY, CDR2 SMNVEV (reference sequence). This CDR3 has 16 amino acids. CDR3 coding DNA: TGTGCCAGCAGTTTCCCTAGCGGGGGGCACACAGATACGCAGTATTTT. Translated, it gives CASSFPSGGHTDTQYF.

In its sample, this clonotype was seen many times. The rearrangement uses TRBV29-1 and TRBJ2-3; possibly TRBD2 for D (5 bases). The germline V and J ends were trimmed by 0 bases and 7 bases, with 20 bases remaining between them. This CDR3 region has 16 residues. Per germline, CDR1 SQVTM and CDR2 ANQGSEA. CDR3 in DNA: TGCAGCGTTGAAGATTATAGGAGGCCCCCAACCAATACGCAGTATTTT. Residues: CSVEDYRRPPTNTQYF.

At least ten counts were recorded for this clonotype. A junction end diverges from the germline sequence, so it may reflect a read error. This rearrangement joins TRBV20-1 to TRBJ1-1, with unresolved D. The CDR3 has 11 residues. The germline V gene has CDR1 DFQATT and CDR2 SNEGSKA (reference sequence). The CDR3 reads CSARVNTEAFF. The CDR3 nucleotides read TGCAGTGCCAGAGTGAACACTGAAGCTTTCTTT.

This clonotype showed up just a few times. Written as DNA, the CDR3 is TGTGCCAGCAGCTACTCAAAGGGGTTTAGCGGGCCCACAGATACGCAGTATTTT. Translating gives CASSYSKGFSGPTDTQYF. The gene calls are TRBV27 and TRBJ2-3; TRBD2 matches at 7 bases. CDR1 and CDR2 from the germline V gene are MNHEY and SMNVEV (reference sequence). The CDR3 contains 18 residues. The V and J ends lost 6 bases and 2 bases, in that order; junction bases with no gene match: 17.

In this sample, this clonotype turned up many times. This chain uses TRBV20-1 with TRBJ2-7; TRBD1 matches 8 bases. CDR3 size: 13 residues. V trimming: 5 bases; J trimming: 6 bases; junction bases outside the gene matches: 9. Germline CDR1 DFQATT, CDR2 SNEGSKA (reference sequence). The CDR3 bases are TGCAGTGCTCATACAGGACAGGGACGCGAGCAGTACTTC. Translating gives CSAHTGQGREQYF.

A remark on this clonotype: A read error may produce the germline difference seen at one junction end. The chain recombines TRBV14 with TRBJ2-5, with unresolved D. In germline, CDR1 is SGHDN, CDR2 FVKESK. The CDR3 extends over 16 amino acids. This CDR3 reads CASSQKKGRHGEAQYF. The CDR3 nucleotides are TGTGCCAGCAGCCAAAAAAAAGGACGGCACGGAGAGGCCCAGTACTTC.

The V gene is TRBV20-1, the J gene TRBJ2-1; TRBD2 aligns across 8 bases. There are 19 residues in the CDR3. V was pared by 6 bases and J by 7 bases, with 26 bases of the junction left unmatched. Per germline, CDR1 DFQATT and CDR2 SNEGSKA (reference sequence). CDR3 sequence: CSADGLLASGLNSGNEQFF. CDR3 nucleotide sequence: TGCAGTGCCGACGGACTGTTAGCTAGCGGGCTTAACTCCGGGAATGAGCAGTTCTTC.

This clonotype was seen ten or more times. The chain combines TRBV29-1 with TRBJ1-5; no clear D. V was shortened by 5 bases and J by 0 bases, with 8 bases between the two germline ends. Germline-derived CDR1 and CDR2 are SQVTM and ANQGSEA. The CDR3 length is 13 residues. The CDR3 DNA reads TGCAGCGTTTCAGGAGATAGCAATCAGCCCCAGCATTTT. Translating it yields CSVSGDSNQPQHF.

This clonotype was counted between two and nine times. The chain carries TRBV5-1 and TRBJ1-5; 10 bases map to TRBD1. The V gene end was trimmed by 5 bases and the J gene end by 7 bases; junction bases not matched to a gene: 9. CDR1 SGHRS and CDR2 YFSETQ come from the germline V gene. The CDR3 extends over 15 amino acids. For the CDR3, the DNA is TGCGCCAGCAGTCTTGACAGGGGGCAAGGACAGCCCCAGCATTTT. As protein: CASSLDRGQGQPQHF.

Ten or more counts support this clonotype. The chain carries TRBV10-2 and TRBJ2-1, with 10 positions matching TRBD2. The V gene end was trimmed by 6 bases and the J gene end by 8 bases; junction bases not matched to a gene: 7. Germline-derived CDR1 and CDR2 are WSHSY and SAAADI. This CDR3 is built from 14 residues. The CDR3 is CASRVGLATDEQFF. DNA of the CDR3: TGCGCCAGCAGGGTGGGACTAGCGACCGATGAGCAGTTCTTC.

This clonotype came up a few times. V and J are TRBV7-2 and TRBJ1-1; D gene uncertain. In germline, CDR1 is SGHTA, CDR2 FQGNSA. The CDR3 has 13 residues. Trimming took 6 bases from V and 5 from J, leaving 13 bases between them. The CDR3 nucleotides are TGTGCCAGCAGAAAACAACCCCGGACTGAAGCTTTCTTT. It specifies CASRKQPRTEAFF.